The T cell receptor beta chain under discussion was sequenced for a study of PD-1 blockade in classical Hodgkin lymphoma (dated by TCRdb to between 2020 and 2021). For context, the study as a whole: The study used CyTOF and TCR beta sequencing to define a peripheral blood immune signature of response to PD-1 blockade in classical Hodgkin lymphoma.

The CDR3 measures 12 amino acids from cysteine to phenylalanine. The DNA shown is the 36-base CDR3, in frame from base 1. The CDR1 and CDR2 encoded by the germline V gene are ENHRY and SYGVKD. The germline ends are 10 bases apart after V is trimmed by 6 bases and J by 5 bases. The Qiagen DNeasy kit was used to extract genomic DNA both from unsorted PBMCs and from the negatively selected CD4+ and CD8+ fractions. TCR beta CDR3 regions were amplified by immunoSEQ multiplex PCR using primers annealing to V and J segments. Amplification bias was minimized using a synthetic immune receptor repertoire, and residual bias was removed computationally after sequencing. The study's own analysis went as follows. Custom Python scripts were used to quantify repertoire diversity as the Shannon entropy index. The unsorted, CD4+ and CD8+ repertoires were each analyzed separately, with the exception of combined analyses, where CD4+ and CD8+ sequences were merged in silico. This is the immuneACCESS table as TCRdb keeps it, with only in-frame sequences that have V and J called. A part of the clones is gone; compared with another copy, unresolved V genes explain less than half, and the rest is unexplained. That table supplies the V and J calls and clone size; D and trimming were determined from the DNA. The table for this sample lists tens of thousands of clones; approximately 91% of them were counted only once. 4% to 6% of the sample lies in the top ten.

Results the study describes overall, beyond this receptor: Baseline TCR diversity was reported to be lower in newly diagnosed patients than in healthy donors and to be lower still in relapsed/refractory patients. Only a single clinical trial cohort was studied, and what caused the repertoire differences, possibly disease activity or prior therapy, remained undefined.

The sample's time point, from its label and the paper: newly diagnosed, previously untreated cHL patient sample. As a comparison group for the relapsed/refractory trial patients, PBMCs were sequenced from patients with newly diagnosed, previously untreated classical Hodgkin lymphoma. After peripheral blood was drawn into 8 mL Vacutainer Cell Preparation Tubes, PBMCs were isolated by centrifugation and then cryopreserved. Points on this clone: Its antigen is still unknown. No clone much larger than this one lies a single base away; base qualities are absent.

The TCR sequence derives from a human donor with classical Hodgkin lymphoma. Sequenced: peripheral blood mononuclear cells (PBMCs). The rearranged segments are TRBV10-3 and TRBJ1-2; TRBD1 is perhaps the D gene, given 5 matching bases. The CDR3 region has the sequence CAISVGQYGYTF. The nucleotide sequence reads TGTGCCATCAGCGTTGGACAATATGGCTACACCTTC.